The 31 T cell receptor beta chains reported below all come from one sample, sequenced in a study of cytomegalovirus exposure and HLA in healthy donors. PCR involved 60 Vbeta and 13 Jbeta primers. Measured with immunoSEQ multiplex PCR; TCRdb has only the in-frame clones, and not every one. Seen here are under 150,000 clones, approximately 82% observed once, and the top ten hold about 1.5%. Sequencing used PBMCs. The receptors were sampled from a man aged 40-49 years in good health and CMV-seronegative.

This chain links TRBV7-9 with TRBJ1-3; 8 nucleotides align to TRBD1. With 2 bases clipped from V and 2 bases from J, the junction kept 2 bases outside the gene matches. The CDR3 totals 15 residues. Germline values: CDR1 SEHNR, CDR2 FQNEAQ (reference sequence). The CDR3 protein is CASSLQGAAGNTIYF. In DNA form, the CDR3 reads TGTGCCAGCAGCTTACAGGGGGCGGCTGGAAACACCATATATTTT.

The chain has TRBV11-2 and TRBJ2-1; 7 nucleotides line up with TRBD2. The V gene end was trimmed by 6 bases and the J gene end by 8 bases; junction bases not matched to a gene: 7. The CDR3 is made up of 13 amino acids. The germline V gene encodes CDR1 SGHAT and CDR2 FQNNGV. CDR3 nucleotides: TGTGCCAGCAGTGCCGGACTAGTCGATGAGCAGTTCTTC. The encoded protein is CASSAGLVDEQFF.

V usage is TRBV13 and J usage is TRBJ2-5; 8 positions match TRBD1. The CDR3 is 16 residues long. V lost 5 bases and J lost 5; bases outside the gene matches: 13. Germline assignment: CDR1 PRHDT and CDR2 FYEKMQ (reference sequence). The CDR3 DNA follows: TGTGCCAGCAGCCAACGACAGGGGCCTAAGATGGAGACCCAGTACTTC. It specifies CASSQRQGPKMETQYF.

This clone was observed once. The chain recombines TRBV27 with TRBJ2-3; 7 bases match TRBD1. CDR3 length: 17 residues. Trimming took 2 bases from V and 0 from J; bases not matched to a gene: 8. Germline V CDR1 and CDR2: MNHEY, SMNVEV (reference sequence). Written as DNA, the CDR3 is TGTGCCAGCAGTTTAGACCGGGACAGAGCTAGCACAGATACGCAGTATTTT. It specifies CASSLDRDRASTDTQYF.

V and J are TRBV29-1 and TRBJ2-7, with 10 nucleotides matching TRBD1. This CDR3 is built from 13 residues. V trimming: 3 bases; J trimming: 10 bases; junction bases outside the gene matches: 9. CDR1 is SQVTM and CDR2 is ANQGSEA in the germline V gene. CDR3 residues: CSVDPGQGTRQYF. The CDR3 bases are TGCAGCGTTGATCCGGGACAGGGGACTCGCCAGTACTTC.

Details on this clone: One junction end does not reproduce the germline sequence, and a read error may be involved. The V and J genes are TRBV5-8 and TRBJ2-5, with D unresolved. Germline CDR1 reads SGHTS; CDR2 reads YDEGEE. This CDR3 spans 13 amino acids. CDR3 nucleotides: TGTGCCAGCAGCTTGCGGCGGCAAGGGACCCAGTACTTC. It translates to CASSLRRQGTQYF.

This rearrangement joins TRBV29-1 to TRBJ2-3; TRBD2 agrees at 11 bases. The V segment lost 4 bases and the J segment 1 base; nucleotides outside the gene matches: 10. The CDR3 is 17 residues long. Looked up from germline, CDR1 is SQVTM and CDR2 is ANQGSEA. The CDR3 reads CSVGGSLAGGGTDTQYF. The CDR3, as DNA: TGCAGCGTTGGAGGCTCGCTAGCGGGAGGTGGCACAGATACGCAGTATTTT.

This chain uses TRBV7-9 with TRBJ2-1; D might be TRBD2 (6 bases). Germline V gene lookup returns CDR1 SEHNR and CDR2 FQNEAQ (reference sequence). V was trimmed by 5 bases and J by 9 bases, leaving 17 bases between them. This CDR3 is 14 amino acids long. CDR3 nucleotides: TGTGCCAGCAGCCCGGGACTTTCGATGCGTGAGCAGTTCTTC. This translates into CASSPGLSMREQFF.

The J gene is TRBJ2-5, the V gene TRBV4-2; 10 bases align to TRBD2. Unmatched junction bases numbered 14, after V lost 2 bases and J lost 2 bases. The CDR3 is 19 amino acids. Germline values: CDR1 LGHNA, CDR2 YNFKEQ. The CDR3 DNA sequence: TGTGCCAGCAGCCAATTCCCCCCGACCGGGACTAGCGTACAAGAGACCCAGTACTTC. This encodes CASSQFPPTGTSVQETQYF.

V is TRBV15 and J is TRBJ2-1; D unclear. Germline values: CDR1 LNHNV, CDR2 YYDKDF (reference sequence). Trimming removed 5 bases from V and 3 bases from J, with 14 bases in between. The CDR3 runs 15 residues. The CDR3 protein is CATSGIGARYNEQFF. Written as DNA, the CDR3 is TGTGCCACCAGCGGAATAGGAGCGCGCTACAATGAGCAGTTCTTC.

The V gene is TRBV7-3, the J gene TRBJ2-1, with D possibly being TRBD1 (5 bases). The CDR3 loop spans 17 amino acids. In germline, CDR1 is SGHTA, CDR2 FQGTGA. V was clipped by 5 bases and J by 2 bases, with 19 bases between them. As DNA, the CDR3 is TGTGCCAGCAGCCCCATTGGCTCAGGGATCGCCTACAATGAGCAGTTCTTC. Amino acid sequence: CASSPIGSGIAYNEQFF.

The chain carries TRBV27 and TRBJ2-5, with D perhaps TRBD2 (5 bases). Germline V gene sequence: CDR1 MNHEY, CDR2 SMNVEV (reference sequence). CDR3 length equals 13 residues. V lost 5 bases and J 3 bases, leaving 10 bases between the germline ends. As DNA, the CDR3 is TGTGCCAGCAGTGATGCGGGTGAAGAGACCCAGTACTTC. Translating gives CASSDAGEETQYF.

This sequence joins TRBV5-5 and TRBJ2-5; 11 positions match TRBD2. From germline, CDR1 is SGHKS and CDR2 YYEKEE (reference sequence). With V trimmed by 3 bases and J by 3 bases, 4 bases remained unmatched. The CDR3 extends over 15 amino acids. This CDR3 reads CASSSIAGGEETQYF. The CDR3, as DNA: TGTGCCAGCAGCTCGATAGCGGGGGGGGAAGAGACCCAGTACTTC.

V and J are TRBV29-1 and TRBJ2-7, with 7 bases identical to TRBD1. The V segment lost 2 bases and the J segment 2 bases; nucleotides outside the gene matches: 6. The CDR3 contains 14 residues. The germline CDR1 and CDR2 sequences are SQVTM and ANQGSEA. The chain's CDR3 is CSVEKQGFAYEQYF. CDR3 sequence (DNA): TGCAGCGTTGAAAAACAGGGGTTCGCCTACGAGCAGTACTTC.

The chain uses TRBV29-1 and TRBJ1-2; D remains unclear. Germline values: CDR1 SQVTM, CDR2 ANQGSEA. This CDR3 spans 12 amino acids. The DNA of the CDR3 is TGCGGCGGTACGATCGACGTGGAGGGCTACACCTTC. Residues: CGGTIDVEGYTF.

The DNA of the CDR3 is TGTGCCAGCAGTCTCGCGGGGCCGCTGGGGAATGAGCAGTTCTTC. Amino acids: CASSLAGPLGNEQFF. J is TRBJ2-1 and V is TRBV25-1, with D possibly matching TRBD2 (6 bases). The V and J ends lost 5 bases and 7 bases respectively, with 18 bases between them. The CDR3 is 15 residues long. Germline assignment: CDR1 MGHDK and CDR2 SYGVNS. Using reference TRBV25-1 and TRBJ2-1 for the parts outside the CDR3, the full variable domain is EADIYQTPRYLVIGTGKKITLECSQTMGHDKMYWYQQDPGMELHLIHYSYGVNSTEKGDLSSESTVSRIRTEHFPLTLESARPSHTSQYLCASSLAGPLGNEQFFGPGTRLTVL.

The chain couples TRBV18 to TRBJ1-1; possibly TRBD1 for D (5 bases). The CDR3 consists of 12 residues. Germline values: CDR1 KGHSH, CDR2 LQKENI. V was clipped by 3 bases and J by 4 bases, with 6 bases between them. The CDR3 DNA is TGTGCCAGCTCACCGGGACTCACTGAAGCTTTCTTT. Translating it yields CASSPGLTEAFF.

The V gene is TRBV5-6, the J gene TRBJ2-1, with 7 positions matching TRBD2. The CDR3 spans 14 residues. Losses at the gene ends were 1 base for V and 7 bases for J; bases not matched to a gene: 5. Germline assignment: CDR1 SGHDT and CDR2 YYEEEE. The DNA for the CDR3 is TGTGCCAGCAGCTTGTGGCTAGCGGCGAATGAGCAGTTCTTC. The encoded protein is CASSLWLAANEQFF.

CDR3 nucleotide sequence: TGTGCCAGCAGCTATCGGGGGTCACAATCAGGGGAGCAGTACTTC. Protein: CASSYRGSQSGEQYF. The genes are TRBV9 and TRBJ2-7; possibly TRBD2 for D (6 bases). The CDR3 runs 15 residues. The germline CDR1 and CDR2 sequences are SGDLS and YYNGEE. Trimming left V 4 bases short and J 7 bases short, with 21 bases between.

The rearrangement links TRBV6-6 to TRBJ2-1; D might be TRBD2 (5 bases). Trimming pared 0 bases from V and 7 bases from J, leaving 10 bases between. Germline V gives CDR1 MNHNY, CDR2 SVGAGI (reference sequence). The CDR3 extends over 14 amino acids. The CDR3 here is CASSYSATKNEQFF. The CDR3 DNA sequence: TGTGCCAGCAGTTACTCGGCGACTAAAAATGAGCAGTTCTTC.

In its sample, this clone was seen once. This chain links TRBV4-3 with TRBJ2-7, with TRBD1 as a possible D gene (5 bases). The CDR3 sequence is 13 residues long. Germline V CDR1 and CDR2: LGHNA, YSLEER. V dropped 0 bases and J dropped 4 bases, with 7 bases sitting between them. CDR3: CASSQDKGYEQYF. The CDR3, as DNA: TGCGCCAGCAGCCAAGATAAGGGGTACGAGCAGTACTTC.

The rearrangement uses TRBV4-1 and TRBJ1-2; 7 nucleotides line up with TRBD1. The CDR3 sequence is 17 residues long. V was pared by 3 bases and J by 0 bases, with 10 bases of the junction left unmatched. Germline values: CDR1 MGHRA, CDR2 YSYEKL. The CDR3 region has the DNA TGCGCCAGCAGCCAGGGAACAGGGGCCTCTACTAACTATGGCTACACCTTC. Protein: CASSQGTGASTNYGYTF.

The chain links TRBV30 to TRBJ1-1; D perhaps matches TRBD1 (5 bases). V shed 2 bases and J shed 2 bases, with 12 bases lying between them. This CDR3 region has 14 residues. The germline gives CDR1 GTSNPN, CDR2 SVGIG (reference sequence). In DNA, the CDR3 is TGTGCCTGGAGTCACCCAGGGCGAAACACTGAAGCTTTCTTT. It is translated as CAWSHPGRNTEAFF. Drawing the rest from reference TRBV30 and TRBJ1-1, the complete variable domain is SQTIHQWPATLVQPVGSPLSLECTVEGTSNPNLYWYRQAAGRGLQLLFYSVGIGQISSEVPQNLSASRPQDRQFILSSKKLLLSDSGFYLCAWSHPGRNTEAFFGQGTRLTVV.

The chain links TRBV7-9 to TRBJ2-2; possibly TRBD2 for D (5 bases). CDR1 and CDR2 (germline): SEHNR, FQNEAQ (reference sequence). The CDR3 contains 17 residues. V shed 3 bases and J shed 4 bases, with 18 bases lying between them. The CDR3 reads CASSLASALGSTGELFF. In DNA, the CDR3 is TGTGCCAGCAGCTTGGCCAGTGCTTTAGGGAGCACCGGGGAGCTGTTTTTT.

The chain couples TRBV2 to TRBJ2-7; 11 bases are shared with TRBD1. Germline assignment: CDR1 SNHLY and CDR2 FYNNEI. J gave up 7 bases and V 1 base, and 12 bases lay outside the gene matches. The CDR3 consists of 17 residues. The CDR3: CASSEGARDRGVGEQYF. CDR3 bases: TGTGCCAGCAGTGAAGGGGCCCGGGACAGGGGGGTAGGGGAGCAGTACTTC.

The gene calls are TRBV10-3 and TRBJ2-5, with 8 bases lining up with TRBD1. Germline CDR1 is ENHRY and CDR2 is SYGVKD. The CDR3 has 14 residues. V was clipped by 3 bases and J by 1 base; unmatched bases: 1. CDR3 DNA: TGTGCCATCAGTGACAGGGGGCCCCAAGAGACCCAGTACTTC. Encoded protein: CAISDRGPQETQYF.

The rearrangement uses TRBV5-4 and TRBJ2-5; 11 nucleotides match TRBD2. Per germline, CDR1 SGHNT and CDR2 YYREEE (reference sequence). With 4 bases clipped from V and 3 bases from J, the junction kept 5 bases outside the gene matches. CDR3 length: 15 residues. CDR3 loop: CASSTPTSGEETQYF. Here the CDR3 DNA reads TGTGCCAGCAGCACCCCGACTAGCGGGGAAGAGACCCAGTACTTC. Using reference TRBV5-4 and TRBJ2-5 for the parts outside the CDR3, the full variable domain is ETGVTQSPTHLIKTRGQQVTLRCSSQSGHNTVSWYQQALGQGPQFIFQYYREEENGRGNFPPRFSGLQFPNYSSELNVNALELDDSALYLCASSTPTSGEETQYFGPGTRLLVL.

The chain uses TRBV7-9 and TRBJ1-4; D not resolved. The V and J ends lost 4 bases and 3 bases respectively, with 12 bases between them. The CDR3 is 15 residues long. In germline, CDR1 is SEHNR, CDR2 FQNEAQ (reference sequence). CDR3 nucleotides: TGTGCCAGCAGCTCGACGGGGTCGCCTAATGAAAAACTGTTTTTT. Translation gives CASSSTGSPNEKLFF.

The rearrangement joins TRBV7-9 to TRBJ2-7; no reliable D call. V lost 1 base, J lost 1 base, and 8 bases lay in between. The CDR3 extends over 14 amino acids. Germline loops: CDR1 SEHNR, CDR2 FQNEAQ (reference sequence). CDR3 sequence reads: CASSLGVPSYEQYF. CDR3 DNA: TGTGCCAGCAGCTTAGGAGTCCCTTCCTACGAGCAGTACTTC.

The V gene is TRBV28, the J gene TRBJ2-7, with 11 bases aligning to TRBD1. Germline lookup yields CDR1 MDHEN and CDR2 SYDVKM. V was clipped by 6 bases and J by 3 bases; unmatched bases: 1. CDR3 length: 13 amino acids. This CDR3 is CASRGTGGYEQYF. CDR3 DNA: TGTGCCAGCAGGGGGACAGGGGGCTACGAGCAGTACTTC. The variable domain in full, with the rest retrieved from reference TRBV28 and TRBJ2-7, is DVKVTQSSRYLVKRTGEKVFLECVQDMDHENMFWYRQDPGLGLRLIYFSYDVKMKEKGDIPEGYSVSREKKERFSLILESASTNQTSMYLCASRGTGGYEQYFGPGTRLTVT.

J is TRBJ2-2 and V is TRBV4-3; D is unclear. Germline V CDR1 and CDR2: LGHNA, YSLEER. V lost 0 bases to trimming and J lost 1 base, with 6 bases between them. This CDR3 is 15 amino acids long. The CDR3 region has the DNA TGCGCCAGCAGCCAAGAGTCTCGGAACACCGGGGAGCTGTTTTTT. Translated, it gives CASSQESRNTGELFF.